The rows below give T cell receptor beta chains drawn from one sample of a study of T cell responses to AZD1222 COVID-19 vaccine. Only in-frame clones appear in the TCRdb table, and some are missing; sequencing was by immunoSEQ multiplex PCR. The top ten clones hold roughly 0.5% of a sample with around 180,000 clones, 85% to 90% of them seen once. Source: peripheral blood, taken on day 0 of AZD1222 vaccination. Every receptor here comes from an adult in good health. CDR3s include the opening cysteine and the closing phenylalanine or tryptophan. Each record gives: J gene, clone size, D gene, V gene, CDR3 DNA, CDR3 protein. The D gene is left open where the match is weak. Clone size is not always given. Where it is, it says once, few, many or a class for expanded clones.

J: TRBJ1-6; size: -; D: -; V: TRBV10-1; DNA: TGCGCCAGCAGTGTGGACAGCTCTAATTCACCCCTCCACTTT; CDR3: CASSVDSSNSPLHF
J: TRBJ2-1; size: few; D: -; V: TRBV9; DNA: TGTGCCAGCAGTGTAGCCCTGGTCCACAATGAGCAGTTCTTC; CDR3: CASSVALVHNEQFF
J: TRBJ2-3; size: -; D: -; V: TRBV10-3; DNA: TGTGCCATCAGTGAGTTCCTAGACATGACAGGTGCTACGCAGTATTTT; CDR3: CAISEFLDMTGATQYF
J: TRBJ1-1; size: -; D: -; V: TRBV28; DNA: TGTGCCAGCAGCCCACAGGGAGTCAGCACTGAAGCTTTCTTT; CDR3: CASSPQGVSTEAFF
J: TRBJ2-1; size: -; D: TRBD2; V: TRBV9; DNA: TGTGCCAGCAGCCGGGGACTAGCGGGAGGCAATGAGCAGTTCTTC; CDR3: CASSRGLAGGNEQFF
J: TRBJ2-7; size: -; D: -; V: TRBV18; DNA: TGTGCCAGCTCACGGCAGAATTCCTACGAGCAGTACTTC; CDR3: CASSRQNSYEQYF
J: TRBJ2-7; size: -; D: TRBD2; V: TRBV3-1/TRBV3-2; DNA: TGTGCCAGCAGCCCCCGGGGGAGGGCCTACGAGCAGTACTTC; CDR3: CASSPRGRAYEQYF
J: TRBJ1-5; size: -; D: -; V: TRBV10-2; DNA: TGCGCCAGCAGTGAGTCACCTCAGCCCCAGCATTTT; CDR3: CASSESPQPQHF
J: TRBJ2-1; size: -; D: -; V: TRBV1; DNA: TGCACCAGCAGCCAAGATAGAGTGAGCGGGATCACGTCCGGCGGGCAGTTCTTC; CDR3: CTSSQDRVSGITSGGQFF
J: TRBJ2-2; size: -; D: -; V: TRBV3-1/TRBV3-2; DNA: TGTGCCAGCAGCCACGGGGTAGGGAAGGCCGGGGAGCTGTTTTTT; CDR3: CASSHGVGKAGELFF
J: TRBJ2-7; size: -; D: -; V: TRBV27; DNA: TGTGCCAGCAGAGGAGCAGGCTACGAGCAGTACTTC; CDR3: CASRGAGYEQYF
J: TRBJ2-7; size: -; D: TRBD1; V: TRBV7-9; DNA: TGTGCCAGCAGCTTATCGGGACAGGGGAGGTACGAGCAGTACTTC; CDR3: CASSLSGQGRYEQYF
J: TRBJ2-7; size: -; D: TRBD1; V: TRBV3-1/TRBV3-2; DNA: TGTGCCAGCAGCCGAGACAGGGGAAGGAGCTACGAGCAGTACTTC; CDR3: CASSRDRGRSYEQYF
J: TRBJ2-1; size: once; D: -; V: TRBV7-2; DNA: TGTGCCAGCAGCTCCCCCCACAGCAGCTCCTACAATGAGCAGTTCTTC; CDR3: CASSSPHSSSYNEQFF
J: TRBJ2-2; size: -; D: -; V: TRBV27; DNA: TGTGCCAGCAGTTTCAGGGGATCCGGGGAGCTGTTTTTT; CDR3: CASSFRGSGELFF
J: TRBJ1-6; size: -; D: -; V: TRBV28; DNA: TGTGCCAGCAGTTCTCCAGGAAACTCCTATAATTCACCCCTCCACTTT; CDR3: CASSSPGNSYNSPLHF
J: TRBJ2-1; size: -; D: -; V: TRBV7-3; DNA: TGTGCCAGCAGCCCGGGTTCACAGGAGCAGTTCTTC; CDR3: CASSPGSQEQFF
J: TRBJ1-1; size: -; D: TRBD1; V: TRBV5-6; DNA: TGTGCCAGCAGCATAAGGGGGCGGGACACTGAAGCTTTCTTT; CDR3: CASSIRGRDTEAFF
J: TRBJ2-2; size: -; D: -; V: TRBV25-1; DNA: TGTGCCAGCAGTGCCGGGGGCCGACCCGGGGAGCTGTTTTTT; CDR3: CASSAGGRPGELFF
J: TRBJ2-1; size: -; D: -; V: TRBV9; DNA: TGTGCCAGCAGCGTTGACAGAATGGCCAATGAGCAGTTCTTC; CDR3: CASSVDRMANEQFF
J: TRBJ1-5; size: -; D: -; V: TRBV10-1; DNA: TGCGCCAGCAGTGAGTTGCAGGGGCGTGGGAATCAGCCCCAGCATTTT; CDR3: CASSELQGRGNQPQHF
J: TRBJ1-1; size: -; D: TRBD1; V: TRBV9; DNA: TGTGCCAGCAGCCTCCGACAGGGGATGAACACTGAAGCTTTCTTT; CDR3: CASSLRQGMNTEAFF
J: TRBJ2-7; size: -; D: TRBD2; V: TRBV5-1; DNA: TGCGCCAGCACCCTTTCTCCCGGGACTAGCGGGAGGGCCTACGAGCAGTACTTC; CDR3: CASTLSPGTSGRAYEQYF
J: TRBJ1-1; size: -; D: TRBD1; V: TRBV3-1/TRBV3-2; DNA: TGTGCCAGCAGCGCCAGACAGGGAACTGAAGCTTTCTTT; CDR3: CASSARQGTEAFF
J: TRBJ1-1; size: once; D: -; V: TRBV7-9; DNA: TGTGCCAGCAGCTTAGGTGAAAACACTGAAGCTTTCTTT; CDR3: CASSLGENTEAFF
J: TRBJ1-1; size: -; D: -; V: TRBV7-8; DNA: TGTGCCAGCAGCTACCCCATAGGCTCGAGTCCCGGAGTCACTGAAGCTTTCTTT; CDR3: CASSYPIGSSPGVTEAFF
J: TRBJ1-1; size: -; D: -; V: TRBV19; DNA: TGTGCCAGTAGTATAAGGGGTCGAGAGGCCAGGGAGGCTGAAGCTTTCTTT; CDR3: CASSIRGREAREAEAFF
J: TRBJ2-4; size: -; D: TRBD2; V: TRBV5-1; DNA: TGCGCCAGCAGCTTGTATACTAGCGGGAGGGCCGGGGGCAAAAACATTCAGTACTTC; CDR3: CASSLYTSGRAGGKNIQYF
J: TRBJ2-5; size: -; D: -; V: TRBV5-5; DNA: TGTGCCAGCAGCCTAGGGCCTTCTTCCCCCCAAGAGACCCAGTACTTC; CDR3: CASSLGPSSPQETQYF
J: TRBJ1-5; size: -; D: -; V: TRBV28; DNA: TGTGCCAGCAGGCTTTATGTCTTACCGGGTCAGCCCCAGCATTTT; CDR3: CASRLYVLPGQPQHF
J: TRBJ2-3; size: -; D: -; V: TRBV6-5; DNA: TGTGCCAGCAGTTACGGCGGGACCTACACAGATACGCAGTATTTT; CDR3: CASSYGGTYTDTQYF
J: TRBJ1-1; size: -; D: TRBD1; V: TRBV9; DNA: TGTGCCAGCAGCCCAGGACAGGGCTTGATGAACACTGAAGCTTTCTTT; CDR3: CASSPGQGLMNTEAFF
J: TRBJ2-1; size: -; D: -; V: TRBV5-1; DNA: TGCGCCAGCAGCGATAACAATGAGCAGTTCTTC; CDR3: CASSDNNEQFF
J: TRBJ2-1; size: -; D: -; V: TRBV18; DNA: TGTGCCAGCTCACCCAACGGGTATTCGGAGCAGTTCTTC; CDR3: CASSPNGYSEQFF
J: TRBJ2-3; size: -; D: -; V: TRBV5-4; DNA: TGTGCCAGCAGCTTGGGGGTTCAGTTCACAGATACGCAGTATTTT; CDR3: CASSLGVQFTDTQYF
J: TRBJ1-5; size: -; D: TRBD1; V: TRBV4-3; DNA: TGCGCCAGCAGCCTCGGACAGGGTGAATATCAGCCCCAGCATTTT; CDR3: CASSLGQGEYQPQHF
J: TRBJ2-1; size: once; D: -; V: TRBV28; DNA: TGTGCCAGCAGTTACAATGAGCAGTTCTTC; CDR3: CASSYNEQFF
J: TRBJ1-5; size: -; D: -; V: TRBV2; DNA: TGTGCCAGCAAGCCCACTAACAGGGCCCAGCCCCAGCATTTT; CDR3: CASKPTNRAQPQHF
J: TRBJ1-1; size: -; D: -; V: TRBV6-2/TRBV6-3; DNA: TGTGCCAGCAGTACCCTGAGAACTGAAGCTTTCTTT; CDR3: CASSTLRTEAFF
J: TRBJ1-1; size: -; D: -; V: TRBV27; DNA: TGTGCCAGCAGGGACGGGGGCACTGAAGCTTTCTTT; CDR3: CASRDGGTEAFF